Sequencing of this TCR beta chain was carried out in a study of T cells expressing NK-cell markers. Study-wide background: Sorted CD3+CD56+NKG2C+, CD3+CD56+NKG2C- and CD3+CD56-NKG2C+ T-cell subsets were beta-chain profiled. HCMV serostatus: seven of eight sequenced donors positive, one negative. Study-level points and caveats: Also leading the CD3+CD56-NKG2C+ fraction in a few donors were these clonotypes.

Remarks on this clonotype: Antigen specificity is unknown.

5'RACE template switching with UMIs produced the TCR beta cDNA. Reprocessing the 5' RACE reads, TCRdb reports a single entry for every CDR3 protein and omits DNA. The listing contains roughly 170,000 distinct CDR3 sequences. Germline V gene lookup returns CDR1 DFQATT and CDR2 SNEGSKA (reference sequence). The CDR3 is 15 amino acids. The origin of this receptor is a woman between 18 and 75 years old in good health. Specimen: blood T cells: a sorted CD56 or NKG2C T cell subset, CD4+ or CD8+ T cells, or bulk PBMC T cells (not recorded which). The chain links TRBV20-1 to TRBJ2-7; TCRdb selects TRBD2, and the lack of DNA leaves this call unchecked. This chain's CDR3 is CSASPVLAGVNEQYF.